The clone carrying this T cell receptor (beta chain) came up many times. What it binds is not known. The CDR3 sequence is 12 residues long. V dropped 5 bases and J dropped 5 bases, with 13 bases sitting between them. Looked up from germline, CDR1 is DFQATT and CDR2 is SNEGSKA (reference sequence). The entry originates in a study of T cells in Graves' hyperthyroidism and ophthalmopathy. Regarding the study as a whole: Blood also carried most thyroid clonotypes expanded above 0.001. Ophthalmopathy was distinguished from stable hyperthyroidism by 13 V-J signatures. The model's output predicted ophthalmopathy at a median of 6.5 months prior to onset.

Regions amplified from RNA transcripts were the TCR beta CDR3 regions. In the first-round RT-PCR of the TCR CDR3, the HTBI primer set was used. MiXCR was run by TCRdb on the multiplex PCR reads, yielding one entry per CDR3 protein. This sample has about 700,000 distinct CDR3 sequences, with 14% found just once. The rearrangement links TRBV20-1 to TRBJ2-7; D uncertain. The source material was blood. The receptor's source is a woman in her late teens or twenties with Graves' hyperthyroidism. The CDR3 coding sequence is TGCAGTGCTCTTACGAATAGTGACGAGCAGTACTTC. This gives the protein CSALTNSDEQYF.